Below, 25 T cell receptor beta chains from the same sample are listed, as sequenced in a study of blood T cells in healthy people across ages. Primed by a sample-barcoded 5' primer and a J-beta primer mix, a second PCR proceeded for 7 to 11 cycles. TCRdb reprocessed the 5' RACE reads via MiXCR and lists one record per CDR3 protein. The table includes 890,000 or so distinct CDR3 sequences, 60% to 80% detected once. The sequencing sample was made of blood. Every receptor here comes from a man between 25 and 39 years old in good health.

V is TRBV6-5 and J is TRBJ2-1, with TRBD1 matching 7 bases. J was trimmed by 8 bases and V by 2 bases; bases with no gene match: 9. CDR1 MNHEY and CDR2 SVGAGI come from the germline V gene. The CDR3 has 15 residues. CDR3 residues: CASSYVPGGLDEQFF. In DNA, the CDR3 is TGTGCCAGCAGTTACGTCCCAGGGGGTCTAGATGAGCAGTTCTTC.

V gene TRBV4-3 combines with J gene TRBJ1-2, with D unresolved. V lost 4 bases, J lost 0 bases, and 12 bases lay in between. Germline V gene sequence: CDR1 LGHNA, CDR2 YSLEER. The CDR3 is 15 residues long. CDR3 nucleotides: TGCGCCAGCAGCCCCCCCCTGCCTGCTAACTATGGCTACACCTTC. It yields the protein CASSPPLPANYGYTF.

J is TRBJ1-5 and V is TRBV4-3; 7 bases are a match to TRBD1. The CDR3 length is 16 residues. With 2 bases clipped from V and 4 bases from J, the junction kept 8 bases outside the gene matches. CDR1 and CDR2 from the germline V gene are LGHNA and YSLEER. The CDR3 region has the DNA TGCGCCAGCAGCCAACAGGCGGGGGACAGAAATCAGCCCCAGCATTTT. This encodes CASSQQAGDRNQPQHF.

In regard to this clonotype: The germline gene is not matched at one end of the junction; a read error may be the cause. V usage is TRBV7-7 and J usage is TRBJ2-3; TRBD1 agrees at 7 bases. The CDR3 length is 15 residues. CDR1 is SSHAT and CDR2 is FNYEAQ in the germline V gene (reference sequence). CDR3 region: CASSRTGYRTDTQYF. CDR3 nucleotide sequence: TGTGCTAGCAGCCGGACAGGTTATCGCACAGATACGCAGTATTTT.

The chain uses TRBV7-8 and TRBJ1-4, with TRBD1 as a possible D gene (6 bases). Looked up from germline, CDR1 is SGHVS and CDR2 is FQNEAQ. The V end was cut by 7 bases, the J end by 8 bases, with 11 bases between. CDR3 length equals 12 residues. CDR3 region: CASTPDSEKLFF. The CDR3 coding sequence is TGTGCCAGCACCCCGGACAGCGAAAAACTGTTTTTT.

DNA for the CDR3: TGTGCCAGCAGCCCCGGATACAGGGAAAGGGCTGGAGAGCAGTACTTC. This encodes CASSPGYRERAGEQYF. The chain is built from TRBV7-2 and TRBJ2-7; the D gene is possibly TRBD1 (6 bases). The CDR3 totals 16 residues. With 5 bases removed from V and 7 bases from J, the gap between germline ends came to 24 bases. In germline, CDR1 is SGHTA, CDR2 FQGNSA.

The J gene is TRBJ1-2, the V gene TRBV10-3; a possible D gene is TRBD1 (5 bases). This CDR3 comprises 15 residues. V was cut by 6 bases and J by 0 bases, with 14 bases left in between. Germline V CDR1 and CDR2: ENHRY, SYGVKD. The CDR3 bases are TGTGCCATCAGGATACGGGACGGAACTAACTATGGCTACACCTTC. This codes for CAIRIRDGTNYGYTF.

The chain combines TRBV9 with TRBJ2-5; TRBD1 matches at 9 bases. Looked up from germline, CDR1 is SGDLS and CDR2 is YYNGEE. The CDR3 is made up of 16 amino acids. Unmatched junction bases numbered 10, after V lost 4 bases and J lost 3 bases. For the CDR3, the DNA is TGTGCCAGCAGCCCGTGGACAGGGGTCGAAGAAGAGACCCAGTACTTC. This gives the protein CASSPWTGVEEETQYF.

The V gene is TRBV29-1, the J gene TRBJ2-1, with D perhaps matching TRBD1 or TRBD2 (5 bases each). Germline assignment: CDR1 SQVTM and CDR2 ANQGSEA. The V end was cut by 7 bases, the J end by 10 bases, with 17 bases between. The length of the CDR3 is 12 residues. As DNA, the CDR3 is TGCAGCGGCGGACTGGGGCTAGGGGAGCAGTTCTTC. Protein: CSGGLGLGEQFF.

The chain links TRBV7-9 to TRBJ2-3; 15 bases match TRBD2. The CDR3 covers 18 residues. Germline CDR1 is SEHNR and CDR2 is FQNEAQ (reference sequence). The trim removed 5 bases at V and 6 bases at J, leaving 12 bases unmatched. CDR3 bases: TGTGCCAGCAGCCCCGCCCGGACTAGCGGGGGGGCGGGGGATACGCAGTATTTT. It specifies CASSPARTSGGAGDTQYF.

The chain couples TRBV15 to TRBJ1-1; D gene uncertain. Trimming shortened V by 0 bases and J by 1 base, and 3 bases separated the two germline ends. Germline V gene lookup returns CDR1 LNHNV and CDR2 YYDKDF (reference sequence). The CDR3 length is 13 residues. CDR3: CATSRDSNTEAFF. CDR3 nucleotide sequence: TGTGCCACCAGCAGAGATTCGAACACTGAAGCTTTCTTT.

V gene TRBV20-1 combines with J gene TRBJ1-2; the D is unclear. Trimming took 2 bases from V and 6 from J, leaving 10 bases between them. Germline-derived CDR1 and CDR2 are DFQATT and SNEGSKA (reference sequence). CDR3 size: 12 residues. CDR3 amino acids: CSARWSFHGYTF. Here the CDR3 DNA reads TGCAGTGCTAGATGGTCTTTCCATGGCTACACCTTC.

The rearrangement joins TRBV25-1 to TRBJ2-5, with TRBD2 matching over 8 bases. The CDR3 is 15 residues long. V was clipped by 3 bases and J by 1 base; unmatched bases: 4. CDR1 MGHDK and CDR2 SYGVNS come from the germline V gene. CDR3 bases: TGTGCCAGCAGTGACCAGCGGGGGCCCCAAGAGACCCAGTACTTC. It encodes CASSDQRGPQETQYF.

In DNA form, the CDR3 reads TGTGCCAGCAGTCTACAGGGGAGGCAGACCCAGTACTTC. Translating gives CASSLQGRQTQYF. The J gene is TRBJ2-7, the V gene TRBV6-6, with D possibly matching TRBD1 (7 bases). The J call may be wrong; the DNA end is better matched by TRBJ2-5. The CDR3 runs 13 residues. The V gene's germline CDR1 is MNHNY and CDR2 SVGAGI (reference sequence).

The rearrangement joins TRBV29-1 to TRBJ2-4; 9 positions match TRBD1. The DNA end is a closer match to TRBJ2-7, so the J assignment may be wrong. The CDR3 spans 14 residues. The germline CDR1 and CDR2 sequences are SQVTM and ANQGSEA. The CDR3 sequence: CSVERPGQGYEQYF. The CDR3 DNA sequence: TGCAGCGTTGAACGACCGGGACAGGGCTACGAGCAGTACTTC.

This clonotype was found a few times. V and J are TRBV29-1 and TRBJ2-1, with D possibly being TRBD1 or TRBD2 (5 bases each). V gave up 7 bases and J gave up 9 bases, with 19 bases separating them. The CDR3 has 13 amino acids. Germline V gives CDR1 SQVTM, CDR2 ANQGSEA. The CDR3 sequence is CSATGTGGLEQFF. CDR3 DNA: TGCAGCGCCACCGGGACGGGCGGACTTGAGCAGTTCTTC.

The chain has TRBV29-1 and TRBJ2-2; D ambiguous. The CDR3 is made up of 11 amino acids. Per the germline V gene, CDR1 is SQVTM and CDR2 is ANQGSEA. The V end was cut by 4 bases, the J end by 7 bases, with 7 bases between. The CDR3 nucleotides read TGCAGCGTTGCCCACGTCGGGGAGCTGTTTTTT. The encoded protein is CSVAHVGELFF.

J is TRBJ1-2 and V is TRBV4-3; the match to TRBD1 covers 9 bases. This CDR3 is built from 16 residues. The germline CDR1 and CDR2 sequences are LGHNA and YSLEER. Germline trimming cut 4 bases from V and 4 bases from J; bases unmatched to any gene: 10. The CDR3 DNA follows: TGCGCCAGCAGCCGAAAACAGGGGGCAGCGGGCTATGGCTACACCTTC. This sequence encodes CASSRKQGAAGYGYTF.

In DNA, the CDR3 is TGTGCCAGCAGTTTATCCCTCCAAATGGGTTGCGAGCAGTACTTC. It encodes CASSLSLQMGCEQYF. The V and J genes are TRBV28 and TRBJ2-7; D is unresolved. This CDR3 comprises 15 residues. Per germline, CDR1 MDHEN and CDR2 SYDVKM. Trimming took off 1 base at V and 6 bases at J, with 16 bases between the two ends.

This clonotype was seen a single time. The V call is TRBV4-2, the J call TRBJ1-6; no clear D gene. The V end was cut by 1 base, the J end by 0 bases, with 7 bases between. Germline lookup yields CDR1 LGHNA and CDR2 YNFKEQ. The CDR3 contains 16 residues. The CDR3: CASSQVTSSYNSPLHF. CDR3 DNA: TGTGCCAGCAGCCAAGTCACGAGCTCCTATAATTCACCCCTCCACTTT.

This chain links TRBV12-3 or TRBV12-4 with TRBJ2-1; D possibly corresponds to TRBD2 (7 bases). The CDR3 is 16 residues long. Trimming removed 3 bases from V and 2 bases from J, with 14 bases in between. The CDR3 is CASSLTRGGAYNEQFF. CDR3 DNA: TGTGCCAGCAGTTTGACTAGGGGGGGGGCCTACAATGAGCAGTTCTTC.

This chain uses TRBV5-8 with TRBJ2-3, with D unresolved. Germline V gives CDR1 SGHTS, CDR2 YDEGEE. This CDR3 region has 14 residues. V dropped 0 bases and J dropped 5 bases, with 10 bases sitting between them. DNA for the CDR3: TGTGCCAGCAGCTTGGAGAGATGGGGAGATACGCAGTATTTT. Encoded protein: CASSLERWGDTQYF. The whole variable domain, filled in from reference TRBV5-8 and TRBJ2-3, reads EAGVTQSPTHLIKTRGQQATLRCSPISGHTSVYWYQQALGLGLQFLLWYDEGEERNRGNFPPRFSGRQFPNYSSELNVNALELEDSALYLCASSLERWGDTQYFGPGTRLTVL.

CDR3 in DNA: TGCAGCGCTTTTACCGCCGGGACAGGCTACGAGCAGTACTTC. This codes for CSAFTAGTGYEQYF. The J gene is TRBJ2-7, the V gene TRBV29-1; 8 positions match TRBD1. The V gene's germline CDR1 is SQVTM and CDR2 ANQGSEA. The CDR3 consists of 14 residues. Losses at the gene ends were 7 bases for V and 3 bases for J; bases not matched to a gene: 11.

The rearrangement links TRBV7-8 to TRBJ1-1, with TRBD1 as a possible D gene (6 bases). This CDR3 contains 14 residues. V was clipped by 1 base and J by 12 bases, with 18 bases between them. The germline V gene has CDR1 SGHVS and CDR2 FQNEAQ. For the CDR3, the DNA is TGTGCCAGCAGCTTAGGAGGGGGGGCTACCGGAACTTTCTTT. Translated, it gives CASSLGGGATGTFF.

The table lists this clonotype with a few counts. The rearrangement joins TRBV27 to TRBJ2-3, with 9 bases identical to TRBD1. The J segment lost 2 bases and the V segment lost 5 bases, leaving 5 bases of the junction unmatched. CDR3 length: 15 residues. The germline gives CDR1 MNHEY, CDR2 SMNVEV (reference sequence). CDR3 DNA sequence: TGTGCCAGCAGTGCCGGGACAGGGCCCACAGATACGCAGTATTTT. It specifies CASSAGTGPTDTQYF.